A single sample gave rise to the 20 T cell receptor beta chains below, sequenced in a study of control samples from healthy donors and cancer patients. Sequenced by immunoSEQ multiplex PCR; TCRdb stores in-frame clones only, minus some. This table holds approximately 94,000 clones, about 88% found once. What was sequenced was blood. The source is a woman aged 45-60 years in good health.

This clone was counted only a few times. The rearrangement links TRBV28 to TRBJ1-1, with D uncertain. This CDR3 contains 12 residues. The germline CDR1 and CDR2 sequences are MDHEN and SYDVKM. The V end lost 5 bases, the J end lost 5 bases, and 9 bases lay between the germline ends. CDR3 loop: CASSTPGTEAFF. The CDR3 bases are TGTGCCAGCAGTACCCCCGGTACTGAAGCTTTCTTT.

V gene TRBV4-3 combines with J gene TRBJ2-5; D unclear. The CDR3 has 13 residues. V was pared by 0 bases and J by 7 bases, with 9 bases between. Per germline, CDR1 LGHNA and CDR2 YSLEER. CDR3 loop: CASSQDKLMTQYF. The CDR3 DNA follows: TGCGCCAGCAGCCAAGATAAGTTGATGACCCAGTACTTC.

There are a few counts of this clone. The rearrangement uses TRBV16 and TRBJ2-2, with 8 positions matching TRBD1. V dropped 0 bases and J dropped 4; count of bases not matched to a gene: 1. Germline V gives CDR1 KGHSY, CDR2 FQNENV. The CDR3 is made up of 15 amino acids. CDR3 sequence (DNA): TGTGCCAGCAGCCAATCAGACAGGGGCACCGGGGAGCTGTTTTTT. It encodes CASSQSDRGTGELFF.

V gene TRBV4-2 combines with J gene TRBJ2-7, with D hard to call. The V and J ends lost 0 bases and 7 bases respectively, with 10 bases between them. The CDR3 extends over 13 amino acids. Germline V gene data show CDR1 as LGHNA and CDR2 as YNFKEQ. The CDR3, as DNA: TGTGCCAGCAGCCAAGACACGGGTTTGGAGCAGTACTTC. This encodes CASSQDTGLEQYF.

This chain joins TRBV4-3 and TRBJ1-3, with 10 nucleotides matching TRBD1. The CDR3 consists of 16 residues. The J segment lost 2 bases and the V segment lost 3 bases, leaving 4 bases of the junction unmatched. Germline loops: CDR1 LGHNA, CDR2 YSLEER. CDR3 nucleotide sequence: TGCGCCAGCAGCCAGGCCGGGACAGGGGCTGGAAACACCATATATTTT. It translates to CASSQAGTGAGNTIYF.

The J gene is TRBJ1-1, the V gene TRBV28; 10 bases map to TRBD1. The V gene's germline CDR1 is MDHEN and CDR2 SYDVKM. J gave up 6 bases and V 7 bases, and 11 bases lay outside the gene matches. The CDR3 sequence is 15 residues long. The CDR3 reads CASIGPDRGVSEAFF. The CDR3 DNA follows: TGTGCCAGCATAGGACCGGACAGGGGGGTTTCTGAAGCTTTCTTT.

The gene calls are TRBV9 and TRBJ1-1, with a weak D call TRBD1 (5 bases). Germline loops: CDR1 SGDLS, CDR2 YYNGEE. V lost 6 bases and J lost 4, with 10 bases in between. The CDR3 runs 12 residues. The CDR3 region is CASTRGGTEAFF. Here the CDR3 DNA reads TGTGCCAGCACCCGGGGGGGCACTGAAGCTTTCTTT.

V gene TRBV4-2 combines with J gene TRBJ2-3, with 9 bases identical to TRBD1. Per germline, CDR1 LGHNA and CDR2 YNFKEQ. There are 18 residues in the CDR3. V was pared by 3 bases and J by 1 base, with 11 bases of the junction left unmatched. CDR3 loop: CASSHQPSRTGGTDTQYF. DNA of the CDR3: TGTGCCAGCAGCCACCAGCCCTCCCGGACAGGGGGCACAGATACGCAGTATTTT.

V gene TRBV11-2 combines with J gene TRBJ2-3; D gene uncertain. V shed 5 bases and J shed 0 bases, with 9 bases lying between them. Germline CDR1 and CDR2: SGHAT and FQNNGV. This CDR3 is 14 amino acids long. Here the CDR3 reads CASSPQPSTDTQYF. The CDR3 DNA reads as TGTGCCAGCAGCCCGCAACCTAGCACAGATACGCAGTATTTT.

The chain couples TRBV19 to TRBJ1-4, with 8 bases matching TRBD1. The V gene's germline CDR1 is LNHDA and CDR2 SQIVND (reference sequence). V lost 5 bases to trimming and J lost 7 bases; unmatched junction nucleotides: 9. The CDR3 sequence is 15 residues long. CDR3 in amino acids: CASSLGTGGREKLFF. The CDR3 nucleotides read TGTGCCAGTAGTTTAGGGACAGGCGGTCGTGAAAAACTGTTTTTT.

This rearrangement joins TRBV11-2 to TRBJ1-1; no clear D. The CDR3 has 14 amino acids. Germline CDR1 reads SGHAT; CDR2 reads FQNNGV. The ends were cut back, 3 bases at V and 4 bases at J, with 12 bases in the middle. The CDR3 here is CASSLVAGSTEAFF. The CDR3 DNA reads as TGTGCCAGCAGCTTGGTCGCCGGGAGCACTGAAGCTTTCTTT.

The table lists this clone with a few counts. The chain links TRBV7-2 to TRBJ1-1; TRBD1 might be the D (6 bases). CDR3 length: 15 amino acids. CDR1 and CDR2 from the germline V gene are SGHTA and FQGNSA. Trimming took off 1 base at V and 1 base at J, with 10 bases between the two ends. The CDR3: CASSLGQAGNTEAFF. The CDR3 bases are TGTGCCAGCAGCTTAGGACAGGCGGGGAACACTGAAGCTTTCTTT.

This chain uses TRBV4-3 with TRBJ2-2; D may be TRBD2 (6 bases). V was trimmed by 6 bases and J by 4 bases, leaving 24 bases between them. The germline V gene encodes CDR1 LGHNA and CDR2 YSLEER. The CDR3 has 18 amino acids. Here the CDR3 reads CASSPTVQRAVSTGELFF. CDR3 in DNA: TGCGCCAGCAGTCCAACAGTCCAGCGGGCGGTTTCCACCGGGGAGCTGTTTTTT.

The genes are TRBV5-1 and TRBJ2-5; D is unclear. CDR3 length: 11 residues. Trimming removed 10 bases at V and 5 bases at J, with 12 bases between. Germline CDR1 and CDR2: SGHRS and YFSETQ. DNA for the CDR3: TGCGCCCGGATCACTGGGGAGACCCAGTACTTC. Encoded protein: CARITGETQYF.

J is TRBJ1-6 and V is TRBV5-1; tentatively, D is TRBD1 (6 bases). Germline CDR1 and CDR2: SGHRS and YFSETQ. The CDR3 is 14 amino acids. The V and J ends lost 4 bases and 6 bases respectively, with 11 bases between them. CDR3 DNA sequence: TGCGCCAGCAGCCTCGCACAGGGTAATTCACCCCTCCACTTT. This sequence encodes CASSLAQGNSPLHF. Full variable domain (rest looked up from reference TRBV5-1 and TRBJ1-6): KAGVTQTPRYLIKTRGQQVTLSCSPISGHRSVSWYQQTPGQGLQFLFEYFSETQRNKGNFPGRFSGRQFSNSRSEMNVSTLELGDSALYLCASSLAQGNSPLHFGNGTRLTVT.

The rearrangement uses TRBV12-5 and TRBJ2-7, with unresolved D. The CDR3 runs to 14 residues. V gave up 5 bases and J gave up 0 bases, with 11 bases separating them. CDR1 LGHNT and CDR2 FRNRAP come from the germline V gene. CDR3 residues: CASGRTSSSYEQYF. Here the CDR3 DNA reads TGTGCTAGTGGTAGGACCTCTAGCTCCTACGAGCAGTACTTC.

The chain joins TRBV19 to TRBJ1-4, with D unclear. From germline, CDR1 is LNHDA and CDR2 SQIVND (reference sequence). V lost 6 bases to trimming and J lost 6 bases, with 20 bases between them. The CDR3 contains 16 residues. The CDR3 nucleotides are TGTGCCAGTAGCCCAAAGGGTTACGGATTTGATGAAAAACTGTTTTTT. Encoded protein: CASSPKGYGFDEKLFF. Based on the CDR3 plus reference TRBV19 and TRBJ1-4, the full variable domain is DGGITQSPKYLFRKEGQNVTLSCEQNLNHDAMYWYRQDPGQGLRLIYYSQIVNDFQKGDIAEGYSVSREKKESFPLTVTSAQKNPTAFYLCASSPKGYGFDEKLFFGSGTQLSVL.

J is TRBJ1-6 and V is TRBV11-2, with a tentative D call TRBD1 (5 bases). The length of the CDR3 is 16 residues. The V and J ends lost 5 bases and 3 bases respectively, with 14 bases between them. Germline V lookup: CDR1 SGHAT, CDR2 FQNNGV. The CDR3 loop reads CASSDENRGYNSPLHF. CDR3 nucleotide sequence: TGTGCCAGCAGCGACGAAAATAGGGGCTATAATTCACCCCTCCACTTT.

V gene TRBV11-1 combines with J gene TRBJ1-4; the match to TRBD1 covers 9 bases. This CDR3 has 14 amino acids. Looked up from germline, CDR1 is SGHAT and CDR2 is FQDESV (reference sequence). Trimming removed 5 bases from V and 6 bases from J; junction bases left unmatched: 4. CDR3 sequence: CASSRRTGDEKLFF. DNA for the CDR3: TGTGCCAGCAGCCGGCGGACAGGGGATGAAAAACTGTTTTTT.

This chain joins TRBV6-5 and TRBJ1-1; TRBD1 is a possible D gene (5 bases). The CDR3 consists of 14 residues. Trimming left V 6 bases short and J 6 bases short, with 17 bases between. Per the germline V gene, CDR1 is MNHEY and CDR2 is SVGAGI. The CDR3 bases are TGTGCCAGCAGGACAGCCCGGTGGGATCCTGAAGCTTTCTTT. Translating it yields CASRTARWDPEAFF.